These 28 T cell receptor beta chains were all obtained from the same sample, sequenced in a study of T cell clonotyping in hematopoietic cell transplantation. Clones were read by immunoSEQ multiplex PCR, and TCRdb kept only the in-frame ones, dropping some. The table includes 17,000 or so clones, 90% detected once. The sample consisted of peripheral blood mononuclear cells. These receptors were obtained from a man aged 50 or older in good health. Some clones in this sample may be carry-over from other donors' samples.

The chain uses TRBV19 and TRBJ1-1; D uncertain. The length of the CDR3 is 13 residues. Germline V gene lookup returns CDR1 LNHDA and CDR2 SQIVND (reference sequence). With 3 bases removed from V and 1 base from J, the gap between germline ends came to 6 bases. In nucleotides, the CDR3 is TGTGCCAGTAGTATGGGCCCGAACACTGAAGCTTTCTTT. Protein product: CASSMGPNTEAFF. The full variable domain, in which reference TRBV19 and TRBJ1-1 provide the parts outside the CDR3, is DGGITQSPKYLFRKEGQNVTLSCEQNLNHDAMYWYRQDPGQGLRLIYYSQIVNDFQKGDIAEGYSVSREKKESFPLTVTSAQKNPTAFYLCASSMGPNTEAFFGQGTRLTVV.

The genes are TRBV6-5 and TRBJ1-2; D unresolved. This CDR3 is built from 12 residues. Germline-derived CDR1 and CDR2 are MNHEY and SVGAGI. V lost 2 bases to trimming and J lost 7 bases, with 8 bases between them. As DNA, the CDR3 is TGTGCCAGCAGTTACGGGCACTCTGGCTACACCTTC. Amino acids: CASSYGHSGYTF.

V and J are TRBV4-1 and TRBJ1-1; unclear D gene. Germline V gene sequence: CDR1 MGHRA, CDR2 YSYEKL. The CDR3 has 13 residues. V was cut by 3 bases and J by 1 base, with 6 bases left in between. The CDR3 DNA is TGCGCCAGCAGCCATCCGAGGAACACTGAAGCTTTCTTT. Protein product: CASSHPRNTEAFF.

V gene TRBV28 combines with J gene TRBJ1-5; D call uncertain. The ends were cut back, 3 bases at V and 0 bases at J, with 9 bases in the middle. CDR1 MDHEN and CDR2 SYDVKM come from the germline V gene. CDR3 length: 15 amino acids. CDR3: CASSFSLYSNQPQHF. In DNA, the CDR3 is TGTGCCAGCAGTTTTTCCTTATATAGCAATCAGCCCCAGCATTTT.

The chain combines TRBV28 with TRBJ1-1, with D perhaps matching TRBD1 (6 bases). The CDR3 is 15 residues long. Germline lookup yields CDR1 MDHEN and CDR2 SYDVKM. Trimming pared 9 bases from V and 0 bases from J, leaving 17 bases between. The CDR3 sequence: CASPPQGRMNTEAFF. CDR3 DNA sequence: TGTGCCAGTCCCCCACAGGGACGGATGAACACTGAAGCTTTCTTT.

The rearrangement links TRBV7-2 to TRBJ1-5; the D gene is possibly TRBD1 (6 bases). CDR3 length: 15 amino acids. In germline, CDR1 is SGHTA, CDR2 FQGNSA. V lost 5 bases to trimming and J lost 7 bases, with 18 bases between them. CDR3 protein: CASSPAFTGSQPQHF. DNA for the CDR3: TGTGCCAGCAGCCCGGCCTTTACAGGGAGCCAGCCCCAGCATTTT. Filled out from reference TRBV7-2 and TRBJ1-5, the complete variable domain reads GAGVSQSPSNKVTEKGKDVELRCDPISGHTALYWYRQSLGQGLEFLIYFQGNSAPDKSGLPSDRFSAERTGGSVSTLTIQRTQQEDSAVYLCASSPAFTGSQPQHFGDGTRLSIL.

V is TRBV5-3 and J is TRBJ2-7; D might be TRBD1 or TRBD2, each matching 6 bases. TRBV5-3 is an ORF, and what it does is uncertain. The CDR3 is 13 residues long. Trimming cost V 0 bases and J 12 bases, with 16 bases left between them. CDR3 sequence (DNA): TGTGCCAGAAGCTTGGGGTCTGAGGGGGGTACGTACTTC. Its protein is CARSLGSEGGTYF.

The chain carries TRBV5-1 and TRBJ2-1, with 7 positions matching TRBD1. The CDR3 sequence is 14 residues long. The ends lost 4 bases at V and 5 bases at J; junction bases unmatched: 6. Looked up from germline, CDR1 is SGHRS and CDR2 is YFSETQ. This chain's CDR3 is CASSPGQRNNEQFF. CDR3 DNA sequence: TGCGCCAGCAGCCCGGGACAGCGTAACAATGAGCAGTTCTTC.

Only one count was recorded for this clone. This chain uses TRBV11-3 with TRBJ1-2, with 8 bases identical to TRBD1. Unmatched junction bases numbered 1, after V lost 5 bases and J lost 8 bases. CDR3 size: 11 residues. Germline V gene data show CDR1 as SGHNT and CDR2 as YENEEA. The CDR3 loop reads CASSNRGGYTF. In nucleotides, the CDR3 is TGTGCCAGCAGCAACAGGGGGGGCTACACCTTC.

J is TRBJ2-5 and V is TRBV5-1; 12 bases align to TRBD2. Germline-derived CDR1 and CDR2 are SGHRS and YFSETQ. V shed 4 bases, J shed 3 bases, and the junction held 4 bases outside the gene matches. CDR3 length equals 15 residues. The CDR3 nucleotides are TGCGCCAGCAGCACTGGACTAGCGGGGAAAGAGACCCAGTACTTC. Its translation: CASSTGLAGKETQYF.

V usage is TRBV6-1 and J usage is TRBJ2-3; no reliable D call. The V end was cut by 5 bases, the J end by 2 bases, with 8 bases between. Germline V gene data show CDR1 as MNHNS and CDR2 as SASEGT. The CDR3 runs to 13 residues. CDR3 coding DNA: TGTGCCAGCAGTTTTAGAAACACAGATACGCAGTATTTT. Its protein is CASSFRNTDTQYF.

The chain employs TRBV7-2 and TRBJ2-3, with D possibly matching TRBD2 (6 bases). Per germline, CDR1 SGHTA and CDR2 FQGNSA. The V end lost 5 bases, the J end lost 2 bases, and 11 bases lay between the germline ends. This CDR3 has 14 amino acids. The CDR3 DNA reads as TGTGCCAGCAGCAGTCGGGGGACCACAGATACGCAGTATTTT. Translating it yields CASSSRGTTDTQYF. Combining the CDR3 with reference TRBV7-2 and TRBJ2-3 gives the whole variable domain GAGVSQSPSNKVTEKGKDVELRCDPISGHTALYWYRQSLGQGLEFLIYFQGNSAPDKSGLPSDRFSAERTGGSVSTLTIQRTQQEDSAVYLCASSSRGTTDTQYFGPGTRLTVL.

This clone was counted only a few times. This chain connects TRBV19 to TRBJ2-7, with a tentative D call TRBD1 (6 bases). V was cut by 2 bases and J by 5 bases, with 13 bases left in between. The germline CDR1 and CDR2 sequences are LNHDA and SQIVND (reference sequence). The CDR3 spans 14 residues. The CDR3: CASSISRGKDEQYF. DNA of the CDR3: TGTGCCAGTAGTATATCTAGGGGGAAAGACGAGCAGTACTTC.

The CDR3 here is CAWSARGAGEKLFF. The CDR3 DNA is TGTGCCTGGAGCGCCCGGGGGGCTGGCGAAAAACTGTTTTTT. This chain uses TRBV30 with TRBJ1-4, with a tentative D call TRBD1 (6 bases). Trimming removed 3 bases at V and 8 bases at J, with 16 bases between. Per germline, CDR1 GTSNPN and CDR2 SVGIG (reference sequence). The CDR3 covers 14 residues.

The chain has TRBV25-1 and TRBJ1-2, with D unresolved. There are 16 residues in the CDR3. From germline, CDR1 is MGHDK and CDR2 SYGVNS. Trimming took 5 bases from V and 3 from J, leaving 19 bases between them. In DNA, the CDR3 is TGTGCCAGCAGTCAAATGGGAGAAACTTTTGACTATGGCTACACCTTC. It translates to CASSQMGETFDYGYTF.

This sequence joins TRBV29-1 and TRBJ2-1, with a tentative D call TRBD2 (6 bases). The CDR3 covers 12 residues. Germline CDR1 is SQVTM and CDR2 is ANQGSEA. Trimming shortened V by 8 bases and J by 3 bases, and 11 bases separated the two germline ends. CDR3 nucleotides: TGCAGCTTCCCGCGGGACTACAATGAGCAGTTCTTC. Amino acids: CSFPRDYNEQFF.

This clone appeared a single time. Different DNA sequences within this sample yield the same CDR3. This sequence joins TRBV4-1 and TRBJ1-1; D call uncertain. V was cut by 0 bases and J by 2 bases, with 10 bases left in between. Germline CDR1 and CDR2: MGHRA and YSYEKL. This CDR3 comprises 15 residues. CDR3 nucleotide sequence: TGCGCCAGCAGCCAAGATCGGGGAGTCAACACTGAAGCTTTCTTT. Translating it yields CASSQDRGVNTEAFF.

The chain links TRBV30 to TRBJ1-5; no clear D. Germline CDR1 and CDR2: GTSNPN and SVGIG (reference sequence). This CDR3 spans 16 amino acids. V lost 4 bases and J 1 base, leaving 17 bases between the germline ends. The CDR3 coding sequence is TGTGCCTGGACCCGACCGGGAGCTCGGAGCAATCAGCCCCAGCATTTT. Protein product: CAWTRPGARSNQPQHF.

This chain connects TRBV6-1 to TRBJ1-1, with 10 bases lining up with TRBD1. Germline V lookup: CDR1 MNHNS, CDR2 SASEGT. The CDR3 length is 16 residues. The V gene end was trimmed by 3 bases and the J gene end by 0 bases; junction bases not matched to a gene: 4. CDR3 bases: TGTGCCAGCAGTGAGGGACAGGGGTTAATGAACACTGAAGCTTTCTTT. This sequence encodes CASSEGQGLMNTEAFF.

CDR3 sequence (DNA): TGCGCCAGCAGCCCGACTAGAACTCATCAGCCCCAGCATTTT. It codes for CASSPTRTHQPQHF. The V call is TRBV4-1, the J call TRBJ1-5, with D unresolved. There are 14 residues in the CDR3. The germline CDR1 and CDR2 sequences are MGHRA and YSYEKL. The germline V and J ends were trimmed by 4 bases and 5 bases, with 12 bases remaining between them.

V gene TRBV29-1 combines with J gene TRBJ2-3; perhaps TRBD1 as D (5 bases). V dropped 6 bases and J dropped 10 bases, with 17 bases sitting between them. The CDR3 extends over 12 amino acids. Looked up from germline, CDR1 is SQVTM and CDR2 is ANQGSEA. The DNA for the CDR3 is TGCAGCGTGGCCCCAGGGTTACAGGCGCAGTATTTT. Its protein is CSVAPGLQAQYF.

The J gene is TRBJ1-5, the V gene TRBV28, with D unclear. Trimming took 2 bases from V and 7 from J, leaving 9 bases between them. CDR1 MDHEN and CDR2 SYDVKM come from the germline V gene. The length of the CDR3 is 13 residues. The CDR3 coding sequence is TGTGCCAGCAGTTTAATGGTCGGCCAGCCCCAGCATTTT. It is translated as CASSLMVGQPQHF. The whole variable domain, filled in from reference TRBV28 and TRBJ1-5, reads DVKVTQSSRYLVKRTGEKVFLECVQDMDHENMFWYRQDPGLGLRLIYFSYDVKMKEKGDIPEGYSVSREKKERFSLILESASTNQTSMYLCASSLMVGQPQHFGDGTRLSIL.

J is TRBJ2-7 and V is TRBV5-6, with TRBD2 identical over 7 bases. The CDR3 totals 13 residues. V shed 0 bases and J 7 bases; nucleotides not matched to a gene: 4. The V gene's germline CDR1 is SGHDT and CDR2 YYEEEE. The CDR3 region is CASSLGEGREQYF. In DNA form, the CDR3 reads TGTGCCAGCAGCTTGGGGGAGGGGCGAGAGCAGTACTTC. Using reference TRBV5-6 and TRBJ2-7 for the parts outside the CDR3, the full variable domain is DAGVTQSPTHLIKTRGQQVTLRCSPKSGHDTVSWYQQALGQGPQFIFQYYEEEERQRGNFPDRFSGHQFPNYSSELNVNALLLGDSALYLCASSLGEGREQYFGPGTRLTVT.

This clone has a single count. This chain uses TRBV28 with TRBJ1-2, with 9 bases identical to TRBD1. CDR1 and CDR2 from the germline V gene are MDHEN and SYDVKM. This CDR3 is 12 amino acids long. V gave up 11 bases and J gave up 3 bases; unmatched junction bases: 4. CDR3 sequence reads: CALGQGHYGYTF. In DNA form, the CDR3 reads TGTGCCTTAGGACAGGGGCACTATGGCTACACCTTC.

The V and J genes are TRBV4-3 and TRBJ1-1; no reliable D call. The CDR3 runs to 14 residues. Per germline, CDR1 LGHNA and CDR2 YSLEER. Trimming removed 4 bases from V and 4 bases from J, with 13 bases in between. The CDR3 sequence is CASSRPGRLTEAFF. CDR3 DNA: TGCGCCAGCAGCCGACCGGGCCGTCTCACTGAAGCTTTCTTT.

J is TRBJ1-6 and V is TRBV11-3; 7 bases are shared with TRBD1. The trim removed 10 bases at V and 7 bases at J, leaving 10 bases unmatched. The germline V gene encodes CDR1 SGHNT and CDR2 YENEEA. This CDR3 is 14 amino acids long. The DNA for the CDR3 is TGTGCCACCACCGACAGGGTAGGAAATTCACCCCTCCACTTT. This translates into CATTDRVGNSPLHF.

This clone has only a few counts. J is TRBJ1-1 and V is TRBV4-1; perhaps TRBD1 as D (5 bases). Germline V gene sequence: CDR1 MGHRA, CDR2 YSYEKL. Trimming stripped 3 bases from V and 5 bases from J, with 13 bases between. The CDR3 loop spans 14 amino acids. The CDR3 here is CASSHISRETEAFF. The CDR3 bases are TGCGCCAGCAGCCACATTTCCAGGGAAACTGAAGCTTTCTTT.

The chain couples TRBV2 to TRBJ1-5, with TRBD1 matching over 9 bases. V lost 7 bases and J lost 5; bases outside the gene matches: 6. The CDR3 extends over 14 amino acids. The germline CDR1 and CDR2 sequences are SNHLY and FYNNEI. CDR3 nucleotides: TGTGCCAGCAACGGACAGGGGACTCATCAGCCCCAGCATTTT. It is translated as CASNGQGTHQPQHF.